This record looks at one T cell receptor beta chain sequence and its context. The antigen is not known. Repertoires were generated with immunoSEQ multiplex PCR, while TCRdb's copy carries only in-frame clones and drops some. The table has 130,000 to 150,000 clones, around 91% seen once; the top ten hold roughly 5.5%. The sample is drawn from a study of T cell responses to AZD1222 COVID-19 vaccine. Study conclusions and caveats: There were vaccine-associated CD4 TCRs across spike, dominant at 160-218 and 743-854. White British ancestry dominated among donors, who included more females, and clonal diversity was possibly underestimated. Only a handful of AZD1222 recipients, roughly 6 in all, had baseline seropositivity.

Between the trimmed V and J ends, which lost 4 bases and 4 bases, there was a span of 11 bases. The CDR3 has 13 residues. CDR1 and CDR2 from the germline V gene are SGHRS and YFSETQ. The clonotype originates from an adult in good health. The sequences come from peripheral blood, collected on day 0 of AZD1222 vaccination. The gene calls are TRBV5-1 and TRBJ1-1; D not resolved. Here the CDR3 DNA reads TGCGCCAGCAGCACCCCAGGTGCCACTGAAGCTTTCTTT. Translated: CASSTPGATEAFF.